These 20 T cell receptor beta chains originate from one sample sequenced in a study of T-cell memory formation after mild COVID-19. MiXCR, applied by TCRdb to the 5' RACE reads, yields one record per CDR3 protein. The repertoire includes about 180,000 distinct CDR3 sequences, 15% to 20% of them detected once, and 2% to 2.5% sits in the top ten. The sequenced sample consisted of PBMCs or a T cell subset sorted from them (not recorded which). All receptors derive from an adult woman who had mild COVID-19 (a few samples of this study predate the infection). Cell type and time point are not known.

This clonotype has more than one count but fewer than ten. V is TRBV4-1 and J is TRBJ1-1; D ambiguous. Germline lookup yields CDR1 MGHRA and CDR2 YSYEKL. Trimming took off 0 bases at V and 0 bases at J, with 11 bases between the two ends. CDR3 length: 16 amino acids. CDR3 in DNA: TGCGCCAGCAGCCAAGAACCGGGCCCTGTGAACACTGAAGCTTTCTTT. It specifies CASSQEPGPVNTEAFF.

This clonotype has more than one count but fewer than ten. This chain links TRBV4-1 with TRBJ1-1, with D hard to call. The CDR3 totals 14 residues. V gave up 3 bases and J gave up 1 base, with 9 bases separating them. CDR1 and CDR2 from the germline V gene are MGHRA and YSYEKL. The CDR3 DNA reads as TGCGCCAGCAGCCAGGTCCGAGGGAACACTGAAGCTTTCTTT. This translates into CASSQVRGNTEAFF.

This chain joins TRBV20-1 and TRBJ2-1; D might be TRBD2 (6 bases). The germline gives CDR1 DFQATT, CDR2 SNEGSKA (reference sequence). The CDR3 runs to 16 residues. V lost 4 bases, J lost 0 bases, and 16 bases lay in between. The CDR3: CSATVRGPHSYNEQFF. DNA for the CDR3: TGCAGTGCTACTGTGCGGGGCCCTCACTCCTACAATGAGCAGTTCTTC.

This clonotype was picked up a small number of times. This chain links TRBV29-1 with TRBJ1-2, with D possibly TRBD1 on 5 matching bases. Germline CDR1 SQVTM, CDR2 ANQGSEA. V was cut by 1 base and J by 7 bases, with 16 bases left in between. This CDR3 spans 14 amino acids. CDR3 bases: TGCAGCGTTGAAGCAACGAGGGGACCGGGTGGCTACACCTTC. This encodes CSVEATRGPGGYTF.

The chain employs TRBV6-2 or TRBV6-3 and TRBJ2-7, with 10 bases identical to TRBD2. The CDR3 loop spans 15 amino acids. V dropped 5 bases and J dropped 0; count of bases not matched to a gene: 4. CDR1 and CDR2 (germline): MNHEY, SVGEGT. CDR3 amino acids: CASSTGLAISYEQYF. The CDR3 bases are TGTGCCAGCAGTACGGGACTAGCGATCTCCTACGAGCAGTACTTC.

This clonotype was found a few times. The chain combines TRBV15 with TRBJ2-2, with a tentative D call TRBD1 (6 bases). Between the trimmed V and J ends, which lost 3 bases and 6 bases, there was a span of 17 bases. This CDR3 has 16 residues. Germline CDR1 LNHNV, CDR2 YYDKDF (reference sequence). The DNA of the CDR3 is TGTGCCACCAGCAGGACAGGCCAACGAAAACCCGGGGAGCTGTTTTTT. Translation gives CATSRTGQRKPGELFF.

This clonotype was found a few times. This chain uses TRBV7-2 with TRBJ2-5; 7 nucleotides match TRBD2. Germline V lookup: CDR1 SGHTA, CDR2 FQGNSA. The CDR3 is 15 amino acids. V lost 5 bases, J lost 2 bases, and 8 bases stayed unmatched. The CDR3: CASSDWGLLQETQYF. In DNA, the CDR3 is TGTGCCAGCAGCGACTGGGGACTACTACAAGAGACCCAGTACTTC.

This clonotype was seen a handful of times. The CDR3 DNA reads as TGTGCCAGCAGCTCCGAGCGCGAGCAGTACTTC. This encodes CASSSEREQYF. The rearrangement joins TRBV11-2 to TRBJ2-7; no clear D gene. Trimming stripped 4 bases from V and 6 bases from J, with 7 bases between. The CDR3 has 11 amino acids. The germline gives CDR1 SGHAT, CDR2 FQNNGV.

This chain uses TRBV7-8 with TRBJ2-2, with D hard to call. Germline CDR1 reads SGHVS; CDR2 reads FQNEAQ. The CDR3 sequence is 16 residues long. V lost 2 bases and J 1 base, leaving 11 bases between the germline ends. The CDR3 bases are TGTGCCAGCAGCTTATTGCGAGTTATGAACACCGGGGAGCTGTTTTTT. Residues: CASSLLRVMNTGELFF.

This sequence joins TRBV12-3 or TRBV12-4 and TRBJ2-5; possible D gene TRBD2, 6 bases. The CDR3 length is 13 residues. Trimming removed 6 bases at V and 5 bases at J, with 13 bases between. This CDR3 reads CASSVGGRETQYF. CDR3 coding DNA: TGTGCCAGCAGCGTCGGGGGTCGGGAGACCCAGTACTTC.

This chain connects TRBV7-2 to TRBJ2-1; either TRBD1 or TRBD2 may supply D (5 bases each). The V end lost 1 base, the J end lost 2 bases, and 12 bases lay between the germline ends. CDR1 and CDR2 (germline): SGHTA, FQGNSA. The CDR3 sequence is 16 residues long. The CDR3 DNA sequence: TGTGCCAGCAGCTTAGTTGTGGGGGTCCCCTACAATGAGCAGTTCTTC. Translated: CASSLVVGVPYNEQFF.

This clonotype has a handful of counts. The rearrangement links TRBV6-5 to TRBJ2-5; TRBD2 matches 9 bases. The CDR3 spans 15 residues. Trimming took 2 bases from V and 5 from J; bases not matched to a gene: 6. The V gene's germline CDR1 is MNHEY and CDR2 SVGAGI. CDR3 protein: CASSYVTSGRETQYF. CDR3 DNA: TGTGCCAGCAGTTACGTGACCAGCGGGAGGGAGACCCAGTACTTC.

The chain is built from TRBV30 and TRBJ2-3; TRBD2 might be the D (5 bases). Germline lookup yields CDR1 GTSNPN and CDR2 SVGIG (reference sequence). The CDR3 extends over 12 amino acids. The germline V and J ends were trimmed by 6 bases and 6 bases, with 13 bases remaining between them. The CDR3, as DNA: TGTGCCTGCCGGTACGGGGTGGATACGCAGTATTTT. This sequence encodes CACRYGVDTQYF.

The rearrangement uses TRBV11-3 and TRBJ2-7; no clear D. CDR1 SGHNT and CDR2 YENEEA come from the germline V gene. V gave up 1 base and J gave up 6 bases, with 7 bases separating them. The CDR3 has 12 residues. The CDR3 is CASSLVQTEQYF. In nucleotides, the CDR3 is TGTGCCAGCAGCTTAGTACAGACCGAGCAGTACTTC.

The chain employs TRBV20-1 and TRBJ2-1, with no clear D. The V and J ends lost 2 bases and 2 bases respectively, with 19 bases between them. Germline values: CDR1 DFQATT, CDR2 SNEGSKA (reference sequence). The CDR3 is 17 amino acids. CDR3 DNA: TGCAGTGCTAGATTTCGCCCGGAGCTGGGTCCCTACAATGAGCAGTTCTTC. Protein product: CSARFRPELGPYNEQFF.

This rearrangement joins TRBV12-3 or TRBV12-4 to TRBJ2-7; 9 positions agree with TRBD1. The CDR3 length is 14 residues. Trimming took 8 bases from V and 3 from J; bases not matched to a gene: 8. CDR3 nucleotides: TGTGCCAGCTCCTCGGGACAGGGCGACTACGAGCAGTACTTC. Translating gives CASSSGQGDYEQYF.

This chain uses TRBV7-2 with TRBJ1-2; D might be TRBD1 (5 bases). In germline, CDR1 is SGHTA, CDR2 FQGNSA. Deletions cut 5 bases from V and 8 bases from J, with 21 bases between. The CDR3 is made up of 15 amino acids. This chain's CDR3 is CASSPTVAGLTGYTF. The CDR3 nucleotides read TGTGCCAGCAGCCCAACCGTGGCAGGGCTTACGGGCTACACCTTC.

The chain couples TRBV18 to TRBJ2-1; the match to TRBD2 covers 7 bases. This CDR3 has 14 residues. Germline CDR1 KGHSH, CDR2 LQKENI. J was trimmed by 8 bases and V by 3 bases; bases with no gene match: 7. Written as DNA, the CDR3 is TGTGCCAGCTCACCGGGGACTACCAGGGATGAGCAGTTCTTC. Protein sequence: CASSPGTTRDEQFF.

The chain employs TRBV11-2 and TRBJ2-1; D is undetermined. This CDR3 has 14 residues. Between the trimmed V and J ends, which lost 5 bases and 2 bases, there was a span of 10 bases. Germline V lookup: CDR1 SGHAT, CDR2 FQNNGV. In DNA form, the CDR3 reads TGTGCCAGCAGCGGGCTTAAAGCCTACAATGAGCAGTTCTTC. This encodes CASSGLKAYNEQFF.

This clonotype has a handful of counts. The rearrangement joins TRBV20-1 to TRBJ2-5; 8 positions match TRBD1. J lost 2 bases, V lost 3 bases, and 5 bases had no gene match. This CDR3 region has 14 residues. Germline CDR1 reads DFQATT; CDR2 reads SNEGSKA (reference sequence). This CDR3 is CSARGTGEQETQYF. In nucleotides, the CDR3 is TGCAGTGCTAGGGGGACAGGCGAGCAAGAGACCCAGTACTTC.